This T cell receptor beta chain emerged from a study of blood T cell repertoires in COVID-19. Looking at the study overall: Acute and convalescent COVID-19 samples came from the United States, Italy and Spain. PBMCs, B-cell-depleted T cells, or T cells were the source of the cDNA or gDNA that made up the material.

The participants were between about 18 and 90 years old and came from 24 US areas. V shed 0 bases and J shed 11 bases, with 11 bases lying between them. This CDR3 spans 12 amino acids. CDR1 is SGHRS and CDR2 is YFSETQ in the germline V gene. The protocol was immunoSEQ multiplex PCR, while the TCRdb copy is restricted to in-frame clones and leaves out a portion. This table has 200,000 to 250,000 clones, around 81% appearing once. The genes are TRBV5-1 and TRBJ1-2; D unclear. The sample comprised PBMCs or T cells enriched from blood (not recorded which). The sequence was obtained from a woman aged 50 to 60 with acute COVID-19. The DNA of the CDR3 is TGCGCCAGCAGCTTGGCCGGGGAGTCTTACACCTTC. The encoded protein is CASSLAGESYTF.